A selection of T cell receptor beta chains follows, all from one sample in a study of blood T cell repertoires in COVID-19. Measured with immunoSEQ multiplex PCR; TCRdb has only the in-frame clones, and not every one. The sample holds about 160,000 clones, under 90% seen once. Specimen: PBMCs or T cells enriched from blood (not recorded which). All receptors come from a man aged 60 to 69 who had recovered from COVID-19. The CDR3 runs from the conserved cysteine through the conserved F or W. A D gene is named only where the DNA matches it firmly. Clone size is stated in some rows and not others, as once, few, many or a class when expanded.

TRBD2	TRBV15	TRBJ2-2	-	CATSRWLAGNTGELFF	TGTGCCACCAGCAGATGGCTAGCGGGGAACACCGGGGAGCTGTTTTTT
-	TRBV5-1	TRBJ1-1	-	CASSLSGDTEAFF	TGCGCCAGCAGCTTGTCGGGGGACACTGAAGCTTTCTTT
TRBD2	TRBV7-9	TRBJ2-7	-	CASSPPGLAVYEQYF	TGTGCCAGCAGCCCCCCCGGACTAGCGGTGTACGAGCAGTACTTC
-	TRBV11-3	TRBJ2-1	-	CASSLGGQDMLEQFF	TGTGCCAGCAGCTTAGGGGGGCAGGACATGTTAGAGCAGTTCTTC
-	TRBV18	TRBJ1-2	-	CASSPLAGAHGYTF	TGTGCCAGCTCACCCCTGGCAGGGGCACATGGCTACACCTTC
-	TRBV5-1	TRBJ2-5	-	CASSSGTARETQYF	TGCGCCAGCAGCTCGGGGACTGCCCGAGAGACCCAGTACTTC
TRBD1	TRBV5-1	TRBJ1-1	once	CASSSDNRDRVTEAFF	TGCGCCAGCAGCTCAGATAACCGGGACAGGGTTACTGAAGCTTTCTTT
TRBD1	TRBV9	TRBJ1-2	-	CASSVVDRGITNYGYTF	TGTGCCAGCAGCGTAGTAGACAGGGGGATCACTAACTATGGCTACACCTTC
-	TRBV7-9	TRBJ2-7	-	CASSLEGLRTSYEQYF	TGTGCCAGCAGCTTAGAGGGACTCCGCACCTCCTACGAGCAGTACTTC
TRBD1	TRBV7-9	TRBJ2-7	-	CASSPGTGGYEQYF	TGTGCCAGCAGCCCAGGGACAGGGGGCTACGAGCAGTACTTC
-	TRBV4-1	TRBJ2-7	few	CASSQELGRAYEQYF	TGCGCCAGCAGCCAAGAACTGGGCAGGGCCTACGAGCAGTACTTC